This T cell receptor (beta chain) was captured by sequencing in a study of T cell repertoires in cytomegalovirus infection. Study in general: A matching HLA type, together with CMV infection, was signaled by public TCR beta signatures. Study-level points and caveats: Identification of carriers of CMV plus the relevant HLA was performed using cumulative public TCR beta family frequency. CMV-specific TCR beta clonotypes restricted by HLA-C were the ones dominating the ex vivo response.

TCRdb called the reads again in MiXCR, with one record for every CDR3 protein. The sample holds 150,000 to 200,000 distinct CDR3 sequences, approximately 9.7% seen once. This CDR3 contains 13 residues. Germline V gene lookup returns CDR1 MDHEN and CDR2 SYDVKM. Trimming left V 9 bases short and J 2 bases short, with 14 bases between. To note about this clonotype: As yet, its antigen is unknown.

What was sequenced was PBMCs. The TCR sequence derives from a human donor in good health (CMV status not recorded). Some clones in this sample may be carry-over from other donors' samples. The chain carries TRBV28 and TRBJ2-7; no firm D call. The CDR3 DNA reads TGTGCCAGTGCAGAGCTTCTTACCTACGAGCAGTACTTC. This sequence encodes CASAELLTYEQYF.